The entry below gives a single TCR beta chain sequence along with its context. No antigen is known for it. Receptors were amplified or captured by the immunoSEQ multiplex PCR assay. A mixture of 60 forward primers for TCR Vbeta segments and 13 reverse primers for TCR Jbeta segments was used in the multiplex PCR. The CDR3 region of rearranged TCR beta genes was amplified from genomic DNA by a multiplex PCR assay. Amplified TCR beta libraries were sequenced as 87-base-pair reads on the Illumina HiSeq System. The study's processing was this. In a later analysis, 70 million to 95 million unique TCR beta chains were counted across the 500 to 700 repertoires, and about 9.9 million of these chains were shared by at least two donors. To remove PCR and sequencing errors, raw reads were error-corrected and collapsed into unique sequences using a nearest-neighbor algorithm that merged closely related sequences. To assign V, D and J gene segments, CDR3 sequences were aligned to IMGT reference sequences. Each retained sequence needed at least a six-nucleotide match to both a V gene segment and a J gene segment. Rearrangements were called productive when the CDR3 lacked stop codons and stayed in frame with V and J; all others were non-productive. CDR3 was defined according to IMGT convention as the region running from the second conserved V-encoded cysteine to the conserved J-encoded phenylalanine. In an earlier analysis of around 600 of the donors, sequences lacking an unambiguous match to a single V gene segment were excluded. An earlier analysis of some 500 of the donors classified V segments as functional when productive rearrangements were above 56.7% and as segregating when the standard deviation between donors was above 5%. A statistical classification framework was developed to diagnose cytomegalovirus status using the catalog of TCR beta chain sequences. In a later analysis, TCR nucleotide sequences were compared against IMGT/GENE-DB human TR gene sequences so that V and J genes could be assigned. In a later analysis, CDR3 sequences and most-parsimonious VDJ recombination scenarios were assigned using the TCRdist pipeline. In a later analysis, each TCR beta chain was defined by its CDR3 amino acid sequence together with its V-gene family, and reads without a unique V-gene family were excluded. As a way to deal with suspected cross-contamination and a sequencing artifact, a later analysis dropped nearly 600 nucleotide sequences that were highly shared and had low generation probability. A later analysis calculated a clonal expansion index for each public chain from normalized within-repertoire ranks of inferred template counts. Generation probabilities in a later analysis came from a VDJ recombination model fitted to out-of-frame rearrangements, and those results were checked against IGoR. In a later analysis, hypergeometric tests were used to score TCR-TCR, TCR-HLA and TCR-CMV co-occurrence, with a repertoire-size bias correction applied to TCR pairs. A later analysis estimated false discovery rates by permuting HLA or CMV assignments 20 times. In a later analysis, co-occurring TCRs were grouped using DBSCAN, with TCRdist sequence similarity added in when clustering inside HLA-allele-positive subsets. Repertoires with fewer than 30,000 or more than 120,000 public chains were left out of co-occurrence clustering, as were about 5 repertoires with anomalous nucleotide sharing. This immuneACCESS table, as held by TCRdb, lists in-frame sequences with V and J called but not all clones. Of the missing ones, under half trace to an unresolved V gene in checked studies; the others have no known cause. That table supplies the V and J calls and clone size; D and trimming were determined from the DNA. In this sample's table one finds over 75,000 clones. 5% to 6.5% of the sample belongs to the ten largest clones.

This entry belongs to a study of cytomegalovirus exposure and HLA in healthy donors (dated by TCRdb to the late 2010s). For context, the study as a whole: In an earlier analysis of under 600 of the donors, approximately 260 Gb of sequence data and 117 million unique TCR beta sequences from roughly 180 million T cells were reported. The genetic ancestry cluster associated with self-reported Caucasian donors included over 80% of the approximately 410 genotyped donors. Four to six DR-DQ haplotypes were handled as single units for association and clustering, since linkage in the cohort was strong. Typing coverage varied by locus: about 620-640 donors for A, B, C, DRB1 and DQB1; more than 500 for DQA1; some 610 for DPA1; 400 to 480 for DPB1. High-throughput TCR immunosequencing, statistical association of individual TCRs with disease status, and machine learning were combined to predict cytomegalovirus infection status. All discovery cohort repertoires had been generated on a single sequencing platform. Besides the first cohort of around 700 subjects, a separate validation cohort made up of 120 different subjects was used. The study profiled the T cell repertoires of about 640 subjects by immunosequencing and related them to cytomegalovirus serostatus. An early release that covered 500 to 800 HLA-typed donors contained 300 to 350 gigabases of sequencing data and some 87 million unique TCR sequences. A later analysis re-examined previously published TCR beta repertoires from 610 or so donors and added high-resolution HLA genotyping to investigate patterns of TCR occurrence. The study aimed to test whether cataloging public T cell receptors could reveal signatures of past pathogen exposure. To decide whether each TCR beta V gene segment behaved as functional or pseudogenic, an earlier analysis of fewer than 750 of the donors relied on high-throughput TCR beta sequencing. In the later analysis, no new phenotypic data were used to find candidate immune exposures; instead, reliance was placed on TCR beta sequences and their occurrence across donors. HLA typing covered class I and class II loci at four-digit resolution. In a later genetic analysis, genome-wide SNP genotypes for about 55% of the roughly 700 donors were used, and that subset was treated as a discovery cohort. Donor age, sex, ethnicity and CMV serostatus were compiled alongside the repertoire data. On average, around 240,000 unique TCR beta nucleotide sequences were sequenced per donor among about 400 genotyped donors of the cohort, with roughly 18% of those sequences being non-productive.

The germline V gene sets CDR1 to SGHRS and CDR2 to YFSETQ. Measured from the cysteine to the phenylalanine, the CDR3 is 15 residues long. The entry retains the CDR3 DNA only, 45 bases that are in frame from base 1. V sheds 0 bases and J sheds 5 bases, leaving 12 bases between their ends. In total, over 600 healthy bone marrow donors made up the cohort. At the time of sampling, every cohort member was nominally healthy, though immune exposures that went unrecorded were likely present. The donor tested CMV seropositive and was one of the 289 seropositive cohort members. A peripheral blood sample was collected from each donor, and TCR beta sequencing was performed on peripheral blood mononuclear cells. The Qiagen DNeasy Blood Extraction Kit was used to extract genomic DNA from the blood cell samples. Study-level results and caveats: A cluster of highly shared sequence variants was judged likely to be a technical artifact of the sequencing pipeline. A few of the identified cytomegalovirus-associated TCR beta chains were confirmed in vitro to be specific for cytomegalovirus antigens. Cytomegalovirus status was reported to be diagnosed by the classifier with high specificity and sensitivity in both the original and validation cohorts. In a later genetic analysis, a missense DCLRE1C variant was associated with V-gene and J-gene trimming of TCR beta chains, and the association was replicated in an independent cohort. A later analysis associated about 16,000 TCR beta sequences with specific HLA alleles at a false discovery rate of 0.05. When HLA alleles, especially DR and DQ, strongly co-occurred, attributing TCR associations to individual alleles was difficult. According to a later analysis, TCR association rates differed among HLA loci, with DRB1 alleles showing the most associated TCRs and HLA-C alleles showing the fewest. Roughly uniform sequencing depth across donors was assumed in presence/absence analyses, although this assumption may not hold. Immune exposure information for the cohort was limited to CMV serostatus. The 87-base-pair reads could not distinguish some IMGT-functional V segments, including TRBV6-2 and TRBV6-3, so those segments were excluded. Because some donors lacked HLA typing at each locus, the association tests relied only on the typed subset. Some 16 rarely observed V segments, including chromosome 9 orphons, were excluded from the earlier analysis of about 610 of the donors because counts were too low. Only TCR beta chains were sequenced in this cohort, and the absence of alpha or paired-chain data limited detectable features. A later analysis found that most CMV-associated TCR beta chains appeared HLA-restricted, with HLA associations seemingly driven largely by CMV exposure. A further reported finding was that TCR beta sequences accurately predicted the HLA-A and HLA-B alleles for most subjects in the first cohort. The authors suggested that the approach could potentially be extended to other disease states and immunological phenotypes. A later genetic analysis reported fewer N-insertions in productive TCRs among donors in an Asian-associated ancestry cluster than the approximately 700-donor mean. A later analysis found that HLA-associated TCR beta chains were more clonally expanded and had lower generation probabilities than equally common non-associated chains. In the study, about 150 TCR beta chains were listed as associated with cytomegalovirus. Correlated functional status among segregating V segments might reflect linkage disequilibrium, but an unknown experimental factor could not be ruled out. Broadly in line with IMGT annotations, most TCR beta V segments showed up in productive rearrangements about 90% or about 30% of the time in an earlier analysis of around 600 of the donors. Most TCR sequences were observed very rarely across donors, whereas some public TCRs were present in many individuals. A later analysis reported that several top co-occurrence clusters appeared linked to parvovirus B19, influenza, CMV and Epstein-Barr virus.

Sequenced sample: PBMCs. This sequence was found in a girl under 18 in good health and CMV-seropositive. This chain joins TRBV5-1 to TRBJ1-5; the D gene lacks a confident call. The nucleotide sequence is TGCGCCAGCAGCTTGGCTCCGGGTCTGGATCAGCCCCAGCATTTT. Its protein is CASSLAPGLDQPQHF.